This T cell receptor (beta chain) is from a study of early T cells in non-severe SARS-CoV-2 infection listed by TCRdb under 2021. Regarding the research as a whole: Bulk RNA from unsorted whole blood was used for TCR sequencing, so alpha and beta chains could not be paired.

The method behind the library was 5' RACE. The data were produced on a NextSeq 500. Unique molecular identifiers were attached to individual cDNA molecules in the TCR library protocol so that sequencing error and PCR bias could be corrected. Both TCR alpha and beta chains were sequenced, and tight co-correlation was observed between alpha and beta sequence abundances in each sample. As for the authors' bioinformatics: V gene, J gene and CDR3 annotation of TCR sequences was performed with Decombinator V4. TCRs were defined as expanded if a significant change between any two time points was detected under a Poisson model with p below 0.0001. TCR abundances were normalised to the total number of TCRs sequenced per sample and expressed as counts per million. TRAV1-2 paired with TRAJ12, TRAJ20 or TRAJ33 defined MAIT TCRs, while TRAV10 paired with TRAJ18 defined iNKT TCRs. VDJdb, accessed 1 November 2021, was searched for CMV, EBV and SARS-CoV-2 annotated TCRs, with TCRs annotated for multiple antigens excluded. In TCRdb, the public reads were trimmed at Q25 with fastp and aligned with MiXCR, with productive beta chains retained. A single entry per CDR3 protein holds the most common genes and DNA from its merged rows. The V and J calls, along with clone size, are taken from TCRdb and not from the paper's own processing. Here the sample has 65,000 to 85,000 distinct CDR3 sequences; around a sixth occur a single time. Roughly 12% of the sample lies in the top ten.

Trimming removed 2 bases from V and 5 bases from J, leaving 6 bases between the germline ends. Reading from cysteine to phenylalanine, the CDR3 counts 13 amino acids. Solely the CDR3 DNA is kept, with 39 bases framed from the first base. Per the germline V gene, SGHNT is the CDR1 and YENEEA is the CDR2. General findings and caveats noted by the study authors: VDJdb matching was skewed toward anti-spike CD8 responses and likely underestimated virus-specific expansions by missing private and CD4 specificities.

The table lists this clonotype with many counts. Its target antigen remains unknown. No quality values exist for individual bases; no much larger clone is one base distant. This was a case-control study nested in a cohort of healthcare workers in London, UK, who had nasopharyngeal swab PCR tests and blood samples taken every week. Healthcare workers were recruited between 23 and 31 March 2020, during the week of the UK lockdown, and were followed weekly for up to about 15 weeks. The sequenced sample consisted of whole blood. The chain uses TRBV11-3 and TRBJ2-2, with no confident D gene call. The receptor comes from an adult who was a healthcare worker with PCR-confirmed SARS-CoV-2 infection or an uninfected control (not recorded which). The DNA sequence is TGTGCCAGCAGCTTATACGCTACCGGGGAGCTGTTTTTT. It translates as CASSLYATGELFF.